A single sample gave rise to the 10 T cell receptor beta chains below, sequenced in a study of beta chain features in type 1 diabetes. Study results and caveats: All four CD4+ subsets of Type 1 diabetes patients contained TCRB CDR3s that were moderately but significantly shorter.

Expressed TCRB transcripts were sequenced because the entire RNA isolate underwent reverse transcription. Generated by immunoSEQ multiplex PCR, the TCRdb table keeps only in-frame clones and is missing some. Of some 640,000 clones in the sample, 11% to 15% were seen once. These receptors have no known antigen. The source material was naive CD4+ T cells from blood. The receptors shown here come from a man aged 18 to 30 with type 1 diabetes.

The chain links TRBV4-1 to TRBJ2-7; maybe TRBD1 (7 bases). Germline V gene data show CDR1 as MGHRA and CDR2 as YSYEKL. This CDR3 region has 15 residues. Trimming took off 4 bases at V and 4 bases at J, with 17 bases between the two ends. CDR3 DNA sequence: TGCGCCAGCAGCCCCCAGGGGGGAGATCGTTACGAGCAGTACTTC. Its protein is CASSPQGGDRYEQYF.

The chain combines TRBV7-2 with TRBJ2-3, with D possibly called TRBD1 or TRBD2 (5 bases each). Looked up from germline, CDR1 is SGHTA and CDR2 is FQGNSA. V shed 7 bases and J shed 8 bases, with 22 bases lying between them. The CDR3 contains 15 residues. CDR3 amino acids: CASTPLYGGIGTQYF. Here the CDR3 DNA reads TGTGCCAGCACCCCGTTGTATGGGGGAATTGGTACGCAGTATTTT.

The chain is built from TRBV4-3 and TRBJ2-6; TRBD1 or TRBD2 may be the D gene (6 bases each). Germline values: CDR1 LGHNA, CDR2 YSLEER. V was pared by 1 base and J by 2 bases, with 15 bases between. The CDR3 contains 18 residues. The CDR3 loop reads CASSQGVGGGPGANVLTF. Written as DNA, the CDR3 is TGCGCCAGCAGCCAAGGTGTCGGAGGGGGTCCTGGGGCCAACGTCCTGACTTTC.

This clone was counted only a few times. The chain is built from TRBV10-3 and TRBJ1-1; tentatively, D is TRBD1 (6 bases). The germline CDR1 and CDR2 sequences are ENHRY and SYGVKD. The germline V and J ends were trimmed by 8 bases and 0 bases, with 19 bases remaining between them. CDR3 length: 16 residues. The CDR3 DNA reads TGTGCCATCGCCCAGGGGATCCTTACCATGAACACTGAAGCTTTCTTT. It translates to CAIAQGILTMNTEAFF.

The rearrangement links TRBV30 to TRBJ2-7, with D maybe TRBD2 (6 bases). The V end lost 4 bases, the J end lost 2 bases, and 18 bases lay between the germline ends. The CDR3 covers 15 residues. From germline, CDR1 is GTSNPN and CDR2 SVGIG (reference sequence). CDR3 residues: CAWTTLGGAPYEQYF. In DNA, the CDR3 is TGTGCCTGGACCACCTTAGGAGGGGCCCCCTACGAGCAGTACTTC.

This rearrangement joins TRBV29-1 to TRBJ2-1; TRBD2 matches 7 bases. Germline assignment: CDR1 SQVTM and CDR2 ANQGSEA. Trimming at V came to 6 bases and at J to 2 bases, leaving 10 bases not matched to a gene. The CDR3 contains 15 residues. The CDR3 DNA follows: TGCAGCGTCATAGGGGCAGCGGGACCCTACAATGAGCAGTTCTTC. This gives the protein CSVIGAAGPYNEQFF.

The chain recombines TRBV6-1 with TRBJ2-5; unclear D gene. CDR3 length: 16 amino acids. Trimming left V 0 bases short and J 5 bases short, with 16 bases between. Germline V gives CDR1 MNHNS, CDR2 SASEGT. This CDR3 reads CASSEAISPTGETQYF. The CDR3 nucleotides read TGTGCCAGCAGTGAAGCTATTAGCCCAACTGGGGAGACCCAGTACTTC.

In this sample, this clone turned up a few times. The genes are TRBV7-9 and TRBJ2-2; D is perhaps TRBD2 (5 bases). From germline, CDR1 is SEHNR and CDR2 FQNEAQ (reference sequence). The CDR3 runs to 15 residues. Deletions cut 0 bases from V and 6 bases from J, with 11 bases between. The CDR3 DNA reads TGTGCCAGCAGCTTAGCTCCCTCCGGGGCCGGGGAGCTGTTTTTT. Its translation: CASSLAPSGAGELFF.

The CDR3 reads CASSLGDKATQYF. As DNA, the CDR3 is TGTGCCAGCAGCTTGGGGGACAAGGCAACGCAGTATTTT. The chain joins TRBV5-6 to TRBJ2-3; D might be TRBD1 (6 bases). Trimming left V 0 bases short and J 9 bases short, with 11 bases between. Germline values: CDR1 SGHDT, CDR2 YYEEEE. This CDR3 comprises 13 residues.

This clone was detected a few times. Here the CDR3 DNA reads TGTGCCAGCGAAATAGATAGCAATCAGCCCCAGCATTTT. Encoded protein: CASEIDSNQPQHF. This chain joins TRBV6-6 and TRBJ1-5; D uncertain. The CDR3 extends over 13 amino acids. Germline V gene data show CDR1 as MNHNY and CDR2 as SVGAGI (reference sequence). The ends were cut back, 8 bases at V and 0 bases at J, with 8 bases in the middle.